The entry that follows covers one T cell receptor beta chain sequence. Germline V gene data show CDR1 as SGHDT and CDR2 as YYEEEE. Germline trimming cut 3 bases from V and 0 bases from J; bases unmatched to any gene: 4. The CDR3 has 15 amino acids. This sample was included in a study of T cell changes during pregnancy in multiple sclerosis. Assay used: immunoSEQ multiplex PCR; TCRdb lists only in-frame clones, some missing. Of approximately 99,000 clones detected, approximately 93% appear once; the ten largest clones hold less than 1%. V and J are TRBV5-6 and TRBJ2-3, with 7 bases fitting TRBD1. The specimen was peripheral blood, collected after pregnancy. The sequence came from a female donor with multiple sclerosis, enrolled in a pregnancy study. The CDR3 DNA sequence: TGTGCCAGCAGCTCCACAGGGGACAGCACAGATACGCAGTATTTT. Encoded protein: CASSSTGDSTDTQYF.